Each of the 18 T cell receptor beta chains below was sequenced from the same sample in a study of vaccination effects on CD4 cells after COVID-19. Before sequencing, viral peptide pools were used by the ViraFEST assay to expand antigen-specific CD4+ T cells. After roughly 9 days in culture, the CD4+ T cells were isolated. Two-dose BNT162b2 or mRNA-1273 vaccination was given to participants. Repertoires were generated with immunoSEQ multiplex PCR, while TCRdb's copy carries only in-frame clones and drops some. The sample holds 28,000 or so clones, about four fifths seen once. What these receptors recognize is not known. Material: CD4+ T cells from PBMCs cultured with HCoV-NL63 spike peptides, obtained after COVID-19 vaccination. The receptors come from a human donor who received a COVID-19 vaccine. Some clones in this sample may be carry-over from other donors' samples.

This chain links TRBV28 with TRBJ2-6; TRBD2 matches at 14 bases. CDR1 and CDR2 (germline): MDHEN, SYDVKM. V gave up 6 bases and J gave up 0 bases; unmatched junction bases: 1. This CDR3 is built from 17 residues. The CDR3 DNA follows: TGTGCCAGCAGGACTAGCGGGGGGGCCTCTGGGGCCAACGTCCTGACTTTC. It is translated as CASRTSGGASGANVLTF.

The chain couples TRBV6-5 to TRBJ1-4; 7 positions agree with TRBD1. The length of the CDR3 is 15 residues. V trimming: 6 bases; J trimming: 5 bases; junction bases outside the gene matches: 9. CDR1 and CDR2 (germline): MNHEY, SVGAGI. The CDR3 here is CASRTAGTANEKLFF. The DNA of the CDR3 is TGTGCCAGCAGGACCGCCGGGACAGCAAATGAAAAACTGTTTTTT.

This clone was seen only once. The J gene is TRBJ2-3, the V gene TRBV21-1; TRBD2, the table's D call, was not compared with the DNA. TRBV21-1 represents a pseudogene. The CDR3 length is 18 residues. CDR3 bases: TGTGCCAGCAGCAAAGTAGGGGGGGAGGTTAGTCTCACAGATACGCAGTATTTT. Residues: CASSKVGGEVSLTDTQYF.

The CDR3 coding sequence is TGTGCCAGCAGCGGGGAACAGGGAAGCAATCAGCCCCAGCATTTT. Translation: CASSGEQGSNQPQHF. The chain uses TRBV5-4 and TRBJ1-5; D is perhaps TRBD1 (6 bases). The CDR3 is 15 amino acids. The V and J ends lost 4 bases and 1 base respectively, with 12 bases between them. CDR1 and CDR2 (germline): SGHNT, YYREEE (reference sequence).

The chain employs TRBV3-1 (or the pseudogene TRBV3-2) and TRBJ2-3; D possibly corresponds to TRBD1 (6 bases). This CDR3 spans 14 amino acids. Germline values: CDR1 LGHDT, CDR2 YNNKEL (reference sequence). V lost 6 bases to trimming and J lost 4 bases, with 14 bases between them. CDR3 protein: CASRGQISSDTQYF. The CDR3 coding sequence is TGTGCCAGCAGGGGACAAATAAGCTCAGATACGCAGTATTTT.

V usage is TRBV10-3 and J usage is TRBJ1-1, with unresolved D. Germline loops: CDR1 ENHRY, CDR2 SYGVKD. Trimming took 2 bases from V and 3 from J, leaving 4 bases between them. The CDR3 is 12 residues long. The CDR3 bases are TGTGCCATCAGTGAGAGGGACACTGAAGCTTTCTTT. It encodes CAISERDTEAFF.

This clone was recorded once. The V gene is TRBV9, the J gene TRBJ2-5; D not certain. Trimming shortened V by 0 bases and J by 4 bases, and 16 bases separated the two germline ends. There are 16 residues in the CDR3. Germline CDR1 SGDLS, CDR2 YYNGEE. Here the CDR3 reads CASSVGVGEALETQYF. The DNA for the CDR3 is TGTGCCAGCAGCGTAGGAGTCGGAGAGGCCTTAGAGACCCAGTACTTC.

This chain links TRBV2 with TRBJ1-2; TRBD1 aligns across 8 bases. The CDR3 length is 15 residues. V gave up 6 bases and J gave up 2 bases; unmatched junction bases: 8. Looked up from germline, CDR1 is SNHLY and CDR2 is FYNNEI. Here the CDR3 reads CASSGQGGKNYGYTF. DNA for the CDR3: TGTGCCAGCAGCGGACAGGGCGGGAAAAACTATGGCTACACCTTC. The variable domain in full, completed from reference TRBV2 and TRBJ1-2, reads EPEVTQTPSHQVTQMGQEVILRCVPISNHLYFYWYRQILGQKVEFLVSFYNNEISEKSEIFDDQFSVERPDGSNFTLKIRSTKLEDSAMYFCASSGQGGKNYGYTFGSGTRLTVV.

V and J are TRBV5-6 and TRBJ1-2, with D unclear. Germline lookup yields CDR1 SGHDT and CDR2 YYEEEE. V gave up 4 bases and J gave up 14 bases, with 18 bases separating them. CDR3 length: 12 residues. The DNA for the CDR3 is TGTGCCAGCAGCCACGAGGGCCCACTGAGGACCTTC. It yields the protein CASSHEGPLRTF.

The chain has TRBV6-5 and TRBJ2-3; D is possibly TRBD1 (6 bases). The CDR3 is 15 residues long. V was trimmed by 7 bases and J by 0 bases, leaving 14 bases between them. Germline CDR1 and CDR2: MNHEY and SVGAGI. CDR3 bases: TGTGCCAGCACGGGACAACCTACTAGCACAGATACGCAGTATTTT. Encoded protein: CASTGQPTSTDTQYF.

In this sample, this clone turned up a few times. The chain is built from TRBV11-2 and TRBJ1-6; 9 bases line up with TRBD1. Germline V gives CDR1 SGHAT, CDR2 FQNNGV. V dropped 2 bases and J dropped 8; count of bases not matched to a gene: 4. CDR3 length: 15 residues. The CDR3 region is CASSLHRGLYSPLHF. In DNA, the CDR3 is TGTGCCAGCAGCTTACACAGGGGGCTGTATTCACCCCTCCACTTT.

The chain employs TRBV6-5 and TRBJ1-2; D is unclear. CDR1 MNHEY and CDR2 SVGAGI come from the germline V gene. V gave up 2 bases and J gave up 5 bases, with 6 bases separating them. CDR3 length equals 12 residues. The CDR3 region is CASSYGFYGYTF. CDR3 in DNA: TGTGCCAGCAGTTACGGCTTTTATGGCTACACCTTC.

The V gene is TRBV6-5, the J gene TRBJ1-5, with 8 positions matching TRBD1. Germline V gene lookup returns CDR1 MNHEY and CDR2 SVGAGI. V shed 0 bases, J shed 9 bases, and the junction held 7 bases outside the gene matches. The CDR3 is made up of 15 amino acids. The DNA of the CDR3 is TGTGCCAGCAGTTACTCCGGACGAGGACAGGGGCCCCAGCATTTT. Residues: CASSYSGRGQGPQHF.

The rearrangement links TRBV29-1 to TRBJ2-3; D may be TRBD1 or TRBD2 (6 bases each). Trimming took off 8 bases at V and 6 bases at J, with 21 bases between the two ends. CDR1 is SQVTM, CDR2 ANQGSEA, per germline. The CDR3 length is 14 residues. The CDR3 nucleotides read TGCAGCTCCAATTCGGGGGCTAGTCTTGATACGCAGTATTTT. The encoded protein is CSSNSGASLDTQYF.

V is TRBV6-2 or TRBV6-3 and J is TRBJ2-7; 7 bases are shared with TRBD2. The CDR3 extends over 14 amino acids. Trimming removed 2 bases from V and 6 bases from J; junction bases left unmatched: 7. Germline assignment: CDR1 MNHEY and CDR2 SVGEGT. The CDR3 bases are TGTGCCAGCAGTTACCCCTCGGGGGGAGGCGAGCAGTACGTC. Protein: CASSYPSGGGEQYV.

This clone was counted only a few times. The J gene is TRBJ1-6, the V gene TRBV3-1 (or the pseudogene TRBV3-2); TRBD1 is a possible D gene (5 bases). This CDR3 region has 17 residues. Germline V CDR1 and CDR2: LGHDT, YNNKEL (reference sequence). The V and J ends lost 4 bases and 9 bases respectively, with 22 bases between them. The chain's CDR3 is CASSPKTGAGFGSPLHF. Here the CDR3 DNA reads TGTGCCAGCAGCCCAAAGACCGGGGCTGGTTTTGGTTCACCCCTCCACTTT.

CDR3 nucleotide sequence: TGTGCCAGCAGTAAGGACCGCAATAACGAAAAACTGTTTTTT. Its protein is CASSKDRNNEKLFF. V is TRBV2 and J is TRBJ1-4; D unclear. Germline V CDR1 and CDR2: SNHLY, FYNNEI. This CDR3 has 14 residues. Trimming left V 5 bases short and J 8 bases short, with 15 bases between.

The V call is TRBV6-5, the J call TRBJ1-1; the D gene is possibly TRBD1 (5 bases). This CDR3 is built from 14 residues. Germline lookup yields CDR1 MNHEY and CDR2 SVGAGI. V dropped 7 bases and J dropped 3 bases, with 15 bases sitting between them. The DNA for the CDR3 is TGTGCCAGCACCATGGGGCTGCCTGACACTGAAGCTTTCTTT. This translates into CASTMGLPDTEAFF.